This passage covers 17 T cell receptor beta chains from one sample sequenced in a study of T cells in Graves' hyperthyroidism and ophthalmopathy (dated by TCRdb to the late 2010s). Libraries were constructed by multiplex PCR. The sample was run on an Illumina HiSeq 2000. The TCR beta CDR3 regions were amplified from RNA transcripts. A first-round RT-PCR of the TCR CDR3 used the HTBI primer set with the Qiagen OneStep RT-PCR kit. TCRdb reanalyzed the raw reads on its own, using fastp at Q25 for trimming and MiXCR for clone calling, and kept in-frame beta chains. Rows matching on CDR3 protein sequence are summarized as one entry with the most common DNA and genes. Within this sample are some 770,000 distinct CDR3 sequences, with around 15% of them counted one time only. The ten largest clones take up over 7.5% of the sample. Sequenced sample: blood. These receptors came from a man between 18 and 35 years old with Graves' hyperthyroidism.

This clonotype was seen ten or more times. The V and J genes are TRBV12-3 or TRBV12-4 and TRBJ1-5; 8 bases match TRBD1. This CDR3 comprises 14 residues. Germline trimming cut 6 bases from V and 6 bases from J; bases unmatched to any gene: 7. The CDR3 spells CASSPGQGSQPQHF. The CDR3 DNA reads TGTGCCAGCAGCCCTGGACAGGGTAGTCAGCCCCAGCATTTT.

The chain employs TRBV15 and TRBJ2-1, with 16 bases aligning to TRBD2. The CDR3 runs to 19 residues. Germline lookup yields CDR1 LNHNV and CDR2 YYDKDF (reference sequence). With 3 bases clipped from V and 6 bases from J, the junction kept 11 bases outside the gene matches. As DNA, the CDR3 is TGTGCCACCAGCAGGGGGGATCCGGGACTAGCGGGAGGGCCCAATGAGCAGTTCTTC. This sequence encodes CATSRGDPGLAGGPNEQFF.

As regards this clonotype: This could be a read error, since a much larger clone is one nucleotide away. The V gene is TRBV7-2, the J gene TRBJ1-1; D may be TRBD1 (5 bases). Between the trimmed V and J ends, which lost 4 bases and 1 base, there was a span of 13 bases. The CDR3 is 15 amino acids. Germline V CDR1 and CDR2: SGHTA, FQGNSA. The CDR3 DNA is TGTGCCAGCAGCTCCCATAGGGACGGGAACACTGAAGCTTTCTTT. This encodes CASSSHRDGNTEAFF. The whole variable domain, filled in from reference TRBV7-2 and TRBJ1-1, reads GAGVSQSPSNKVTEKGKDVELRCDPISGHTALYWYRQSLGQGLEFLIYFQGNSAPDKSGLPSDRFSAERTGGSVSTLTIQRTQQEDSAVYLCASSSHRDGNTEAFFGQGTRLTVV.

This clonotype came up a few times. The chain links TRBV6-2 or TRBV6-3 to TRBJ2-7; D might be TRBD2 (6 bases). In germline, CDR1 is MNHEY, CDR2 SVGEGT. The CDR3 loop spans 13 amino acids. Trimming removed 6 bases from V and 3 bases from J, with 12 bases in between. The CDR3: CASRNGSFYEQYF. The CDR3 DNA sequence: TGTGCCAGCAGAAACGGGAGTTTCTACGAGCAGTACTTC.

The chain combines TRBV2 with TRBJ1-5; 7 bases fit TRBD1. CDR1 is SNHLY and CDR2 is FYNNEI in the germline V gene. This CDR3 has 15 amino acids. Unmatched junction bases numbered 4, after V lost 1 base and J lost 4 bases. The chain's CDR3 is CASSEGYRGNQPQHF. In DNA, the CDR3 is TGTGCCAGCAGTGAAGGGTACAGGGGTAATCAGCCCCAGCATTTT.

In its sample, this clonotype was seen many times. The gene calls are TRBV11-2 and TRBJ2-3, with 7 positions matching TRBD2. Unmatched junction bases numbered 16, after V lost 2 bases and J lost 5 bases. This CDR3 has 18 amino acids. Germline V gene lookup returns CDR1 SGHAT and CDR2 FQNNGV. Here the CDR3 DNA reads TGTGCCAGCAGCTTAAGGTCGAGAGCGGGAACTACTCAAGATACGCAGTATTTT. It is translated as CASSLRSRAGTTQDTQYF.

This clonotype was found many times. The chain is built from TRBV12-3 or TRBV12-4 and TRBJ2-7; tentatively, D is TRBD1 or TRBD2 (5 bases each). The CDR3 runs 17 residues. V lost 2 bases and J 5 bases, leaving 22 bases between the germline ends. DNA for the CDR3: TGTGCCAGCAGTTTACGTTCCGCAGGGTTCCCGGGGCACGAGCAGTACTTC. This gives the protein CASSLRSAGFPGHEQYF.

This clonotype was picked up a small number of times. The chain combines TRBV19 with TRBJ2-7, with D perhaps matching TRBD2 (6 bases). The length of the CDR3 is 14 residues. Germline values: CDR1 LNHDA, CDR2 SQIVND (reference sequence). Trimming cost V 5 bases and J 5 bases, with 16 bases left between them. In DNA, the CDR3 is TGTGCCAGTAGTCCTTCCGGCGGGAAGAACGAGCAGTACTTC. This sequence encodes CASSPSGGKNEQYF.

This chain uses TRBV11-2 with TRBJ1-3; D gene ambiguous. Per the germline V gene, CDR1 is SGHAT and CDR2 is FQNNGV. V was trimmed by 5 bases and J by 2 bases, leaving 16 bases between them. This CDR3 region has 16 residues. DNA for the CDR3: TGTGCCAGCAGCCGGCGCCCGGAGCCCCCTGGAAACACCATATATTTT. Encoded protein: CASSRRPEPPGNTIYF.

This clonotype was observed a handful of times. The rearrangement links TRBV24-1 to TRBJ2-7; the D gene is possibly TRBD1 (6 bases). The CDR3 runs 17 residues. Germline CDR1 is KGHDR and CDR2 is SFDVKD. Trimming removed 5 bases from V and 5 bases from J, with 24 bases in between. In nucleotides, the CDR3 is TGTGCCACCAGTGTCCAACGAGAGAGGGGGACGGCCAACGAGCAGTACTTC. Its translation: CATSVQRERGTANEQYF.

CDR3 in amino acids: CASSVARVDEQFF. The DNA of the CDR3 is TGTGCCAGCAGCGTAGCGCGGGTAGATGAGCAGTTCTTC. The chain has TRBV9 and TRBJ2-1, with D perhaps TRBD2 (5 bases). V lost 0 bases to trimming and J lost 8 bases, with 9 bases between them. Germline V CDR1 and CDR2: SGDLS, YYNGEE. CDR3 length: 13 amino acids.

The chain recombines TRBV7-9 with TRBJ2-1; 7 bases agree with TRBD2. Germline CDR1 is SEHNR and CDR2 is FQNEAQ (reference sequence). This CDR3 is built from 17 residues. Trimming cost V 1 base and J 3 bases; bases outside gene matches: 9. As DNA, the CDR3 is TGTGCCAGCAGCTTAGGGCGAGTACGGGAGGTCTACAATGAGCAGTTCTTC. It yields the protein CASSLGRVREVYNEQFF.

This clonotype turned up a few times. V gene TRBV29-1 combines with J gene TRBJ1-1; D unclear. Germline loops: CDR1 SQVTM, CDR2 ANQGSEA. The CDR3 totals 12 residues. Trimming took 2 bases from V and 1 from J, leaving 5 bases between them. CDR3 sequence: CSVESRNTEAFF. The DNA for the CDR3 is TGCAGCGTTGAAAGCAGGAACACTGAAGCTTTCTTT.

This clonotype was seen repeatedly, ten times or more. The chain is built from TRBV7-9 and TRBJ2-7, with 10 bases matching TRBD1. This CDR3 has 13 amino acids. V trimming: 5 bases; J trimming: 5 bases; junction bases outside the gene matches: 3. CDR1 is SEHNR and CDR2 is FQNEAQ in the germline V gene (reference sequence). The CDR3 spells CASSDGQGDEQYF. CDR3 DNA sequence: TGTGCCAGCAGCGACGGACAGGGGGACGAGCAGTACTTC.

The V call is TRBV7-9, the J call TRBJ2-7; D gene unclear. There are 13 residues in the CDR3. V lost 2 bases, J lost 5 bases, and 10 bases lay in between. The germline CDR1 and CDR2 sequences are SEHNR and FQNEAQ (reference sequence). The CDR3 protein is CASSLNTENEQYF. The CDR3 DNA reads TGTGCCAGCAGCTTAAATACAGAAAACGAGCAGTACTTC.

This clonotype has a handful of counts. The chain recombines TRBV18 with TRBJ2-7; D perhaps matches TRBD1 (5 bases). The germline V gene has CDR1 KGHSH and CDR2 LQKENI. Trimming left V 3 bases short and J 6 bases short, with 12 bases between. The CDR3 runs to 13 residues. CDR3 sequence reads: CASSPQGRGEQYF. CDR3 nucleotide sequence: TGTGCCAGCTCACCTCAGGGCCGCGGCGAGCAGTACTTC.

There are many counts of this clonotype. The chain recombines TRBV2 with TRBJ1-2; D is possibly TRBD1 (5 bases). Per the germline V gene, CDR1 is SNHLY and CDR2 is FYNNEI. The CDR3 sequence is 14 residues long. The V and J ends lost 11 bases and 4 bases respectively, with 20 bases between them. In DNA, the CDR3 is TGTGCCGACACCCTCGGAGGGGTAGGCTATGGCTACACCTTC. Its protein product is CADTLGGVGYGYTF.